The source of this T cell receptor (beta chain) is a study of T cell responses to AZD1222 COVID-19 vaccine. Whether given at about 4 or about 12 weeks, second doses were pooled. V shed 3 bases and J shed 6 bases, with 6 bases lying between them. Germline CDR1 and CDR2: SGHAT and FQNNGV. The CDR3 covers 12 residues. The assay was immunoSEQ multiplex PCR, and TCRdb's table has in-frame clones only and misses some. The sample consists of 150,000 to 200,000 clones, 92% of them appearing once. Study-level findings and limits: Clonal diversity was possibly underestimated; the donors were predominantly white British and more often female. The reported proportion of spike-specific TCRs targeting unmutated variant regions was nearly half. Spike-specific TCR breadth and depth went up after people got two AZD1222 doses.

In the case of this clone: Antigen specificity is unknown.

The receptor was isolated from an adult who received the AZD1222 COVID-19 vaccine. This specimen was peripheral blood, taken 28 days after the second AZD1222 dose. The chain couples TRBV11-2 to TRBJ1-5, with unresolved D. The CDR3 DNA follows: TGTGCCAGCAGCTTTGAGGGTCAGCCCCAGCATTTT. Its protein product is CASSFEGQPQHF.